Below, 29 T cell receptor beta chains from the same sample are listed, as sequenced in a study of vaccination effects on CD4 cells after COVID-19. After expansion with viral peptide pools in the ViraFEST assay, antigen-specific CD4+ T cells were sequenced. Having been cultured for less than 12 days, the cells underwent CD4+ T cell isolation. Either the mRNA-1273 or the BNT162b2 vaccine was given to participants as two doses. The antigens of these receptors remain unknown. Assay: immunoSEQ multiplex PCR; the TCRdb copy retains only in-frame clones and omits some. The table records about 80,000 clones, about three quarters of them present only once. The sample consisted of CD4+ T cells from PBMCs cultured with HCoV-OC43 spike peptides, taken after COVID-19 vaccination. Subset of the sample: HCoV-OC43 spike overlapping peptide pool stimulation. Receptors were obtained from a human donor who received a COVID-19 vaccine.

In its sample, this clone was seen once. V usage is TRBV12-5 and J usage is TRBJ2-2; the match to TRBD1 covers 7 bases. This CDR3 spans 16 amino acids. Germline V gene data show CDR1 as LGHNT and CDR2 as FRNRAP. Trimming took 7 bases from V and 6 from J; bases not matched to a gene: 14. DNA for the CDR3: TGTGCTAGTGCCGACTCCGGGACAGCTGTCGCCGGGGAGCTGTTTTTT. It translates to CASADSGTAVAGELFF.

This clone has a handful of counts. The chain employs TRBV9 and TRBJ1-1; maybe TRBD1 (5 bases). Between the trimmed V and J ends, which lost 4 bases and 1 base, there was a span of 11 bases. CDR1 and CDR2 (germline): SGDLS, YYNGEE. CDR3 size: 14 residues. CDR3 nucleotide sequence: TGTGCCAGCAGCCAACAGGTGACGAACACTGAAGCTTTCTTT. Its protein is CASSQQVTNTEAFF.

V usage is TRBV28 and J usage is TRBJ2-6; the D gene is possibly TRBD1 (5 bases). The CDR3 runs to 15 residues. V shed 5 bases and J shed 1 base, with 9 bases lying between them. The germline gives CDR1 MDHEN, CDR2 SYDVKM. The CDR3: CASSNQGSGANVLTF. In nucleotides, the CDR3 is TGTGCCAGCAGTAATCAGGGTTCTGGGGCCAACGTCCTGACTTTC.

The rearrangement uses TRBV5-1 and TRBJ2-3; 7 positions match TRBD1. Germline-derived CDR1 and CDR2 are SGHRS and YFSETQ. The length of the CDR3 is 16 residues. V trimming: 5 bases; J trimming: 8 bases; junction bases outside the gene matches: 17. The CDR3 sequence: CASRYGTANYPATQYF. For the CDR3, the DNA is TGCGCCAGCAGATACGGGACAGCCAACTACCCCGCTACGCAGTATTTT. Supplemented by reference TRBV5-1 and TRBJ2-3, the full variable domain reads KAGVTQTPRYLIKTRGQQVTLSCSPISGHRSVSWYQQTPGQGLQFLFEYFSETQRNKGNFPGRFSGRQFSNSRSEMNVSTLELGDSALYLCASRYGTANYPATQYFGPGTRLTVL.

The V and J genes are TRBV12-5 and TRBJ2-5; possible D gene TRBD2, 7 bases. Trimming removed 5 bases from V and 4 bases from J, with 14 bases in between. Germline loops: CDR1 LGHNT, CDR2 FRNRAP. CDR3 length equals 14 residues. CDR3 nucleotide sequence: TGTGCTAGTGGTCCGAGGGGAGGGGGAGAGACCCAGTACTTC. Protein sequence: CASGPRGGGETQYF.

The chain recombines TRBV2 with TRBJ1-2, with D hard to call. Per the germline V gene, CDR1 is SNHLY and CDR2 is FYNNEI. The CDR3 spans 13 residues. Trimming removed 8 bases at V and 0 bases at J, with 10 bases between. The CDR3 is CASLEFTNYGYTF. CDR3 coding DNA: TGTGCCAGCCTGGAGTTTACTAACTATGGCTACACCTTC. Variable domain in full (rest from reference TRBV2 and TRBJ1-2): EPEVTQTPSHQVTQMGQEVILRCVPISNHLYFYWYRQILGQKVEFLVSFYNNEISEKSEIFDDQFSVERPDGSNFTLKIRSTKLEDSAMYFCASLEFTNYGYTFGSGTRLTVV.

This clone was counted a single time. The chain combines TRBV27 with TRBJ1-5; D gene uncertain. This CDR3 has 14 residues. The germline V gene has CDR1 MNHEY and CDR2 SMNVEV (reference sequence). The V end lost 3 bases, the J end lost 1 base, and 7 bases lay between the germline ends. This CDR3 reads CASSFSQSNQPQHF. The DNA of the CDR3 is TGTGCCAGCAGTTTTTCCCAGAGCAATCAGCCCCAGCATTTT.

This clone was picked up a small number of times. The rearrangement uses TRBV12-5 and TRBJ1-1; D call uncertain. Trimming left V 4 bases short and J 3 bases short, with 21 bases between. CDR1 is LGHNT, CDR2 FRNRAP, per germline. The length of the CDR3 is 17 residues. CDR3 DNA: TGTGCTAGTGGTTCCACCCCGGGGAGATTAAGGGACACTGAAGCTTTCTTT. Its translation is CASGSTPGRLRDTEAFF.

This clone was picked up a small number of times. The J gene is TRBJ2-7, the V gene TRBV18; TRBD1 matches at 10 bases. This CDR3 region has 14 residues. The ends lost 3 bases at V and 3 bases at J; junction bases unmatched: 2. Germline CDR1 reads KGHSH; CDR2 reads LQKENI. The DNA for the CDR3 is TGTGCCAGCTCACCGGGACAGGGGTTCTACGAGCAGTACGTC. Protein: CASSPGQGFYEQYV.

J is TRBJ2-3 and V is TRBV10-3, with 11 nucleotides matching TRBD2. This CDR3 has 14 amino acids. Germline values: CDR1 ENHRY, CDR2 SYGVKD. The trim removed 6 bases at V and 5 bases at J, leaving 4 bases unmatched. The CDR3 here is CAISGSGGGDTQYF. In DNA form, the CDR3 reads TGTGCCATCAGCGGTAGCGGGGGGGGAGATACGCAGTATTTT.

This clone was seen once. The J gene is TRBJ1-4, the V gene TRBV9, with D possibly being TRBD1 (6 bases). The V gene's germline CDR1 is SGDLS and CDR2 YYNGEE. This CDR3 region has 15 residues. Trimming shortened V by 3 bases and J by 8 bases, and 17 bases separated the two germline ends. Here the CDR3 reads CASSAQGVGGEKLFF. The CDR3 DNA reads as TGTGCCAGCAGCGCACAGGGCGTAGGGGGAGAAAAACTGTTTTTT.

The chain carries TRBV7-9 and TRBJ1-1; TRBD1 matches 7 bases. Germline CDR1 SEHNR, CDR2 FQNEAQ (reference sequence). Trimming took 3 bases from V and 10 from J; bases not matched to a gene: 8. The CDR3 contains 13 residues. As DNA, the CDR3 is TGTGCCAGCAGCTTGAAGGGACAGCGTCTAGCTTTCTTT. It specifies CASSLKGQRLAFF.

The J gene is TRBJ1-1, the V gene TRBV7-8; TRBD1 might be the D (6 bases). This CDR3 has 14 residues. Per germline, CDR1 SGHVS and CDR2 FQNEAQ. The V end was cut by 1 base, the J end by 1 base, with 7 bases between. In nucleotides, the CDR3 is TGTGCCAGCAGCTTAGTGACAGGGAACACTGAAGCTTTCTTT. Its translation is CASSLVTGNTEAFF.

This clone has only a few counts. The CDR3 DNA follows: TGCGCCAGCAGCCCTGCCATAGGGAATCAGCCCCAGCATTTT. Encoded protein: CASSPAIGNQPQHF. The rearrangement links TRBV4-3 to TRBJ1-5; D ambiguous. Trimming took 4 bases from V and 4 from J, leaving 11 bases between them. CDR3 size: 14 residues. Germline V CDR1 and CDR2: LGHNA, YSLEER.

CDR3: CASSYIGRGNEQFF. The CDR3 DNA sequence: TGTGCCAGCAGTTACATTGGCAGGGGTAATGAGCAGTTCTTC. The chain employs TRBV6-5 and TRBJ2-1; D is perhaps TRBD1 (6 bases). V was pared by 2 bases and J by 7 bases, with 12 bases between. The CDR3 covers 14 residues. Germline V gene data show CDR1 as MNHEY and CDR2 as SVGAGI.

The chain carries TRBV12-3 or TRBV12-4 and TRBJ1-5; D is unclear. The CDR3 has 13 amino acids. Between the trimmed V and J ends, which lost 4 bases and 9 bases, there was a span of 13 bases. As DNA, the CDR3 is TGTGCCAGCAGTTCCGGGAGCCGGGGGCCCCAGCATTTT. Protein product: CASSSGSRGPQHF.

This clone was seen once. This chain links TRBV10-3 with TRBJ2-4; D is unclear. Between the trimmed V and J ends, which lost 3 bases and 0 bases, there was a span of 9 bases. The CDR3 is 15 residues long. From germline, CDR1 is ENHRY and CDR2 SYGVKD. CDR3 loop: CAISDDTLAKNIQYF. DNA for the CDR3: TGTGCCATCAGTGACGACACCTTAGCCAAAAACATTCAGTACTTC.

The genes are TRBV27 and TRBJ2-7; D might be TRBD1 (6 bases). Germline CDR1 and CDR2: MNHEY and SMNVEV (reference sequence). V dropped 6 bases and J dropped 3 bases, with 15 bases sitting between them. The length of the CDR3 is 14 residues. CDR3 nucleotides: TGTGCCAGCAGCCCCTCCGGGACACACTACGAGCAGTACGTC. Amino acid sequence: CASSPSGTHYEQYV.

The chain has TRBV7-2 and TRBJ2-1; 8 nucleotides align to TRBD2. CDR1 is SGHTA and CDR2 is FQGNSA in the germline V gene. CDR3 length equals 15 residues. The ends lost 2 bases at V and 8 bases at J; junction bases unmatched: 8. As DNA, the CDR3 is TGTGCCAGCAGCTTACGCGGGGGGCTGGGGGATGAGCAGTTCTTC. Amino acid sequence: CASSLRGGLGDEQFF.

The chain recombines TRBV12-3 or TRBV12-4 with TRBJ2-3; D remains unclear. The CDR3 extends over 12 amino acids. The V gene lost 6 bases and the J gene lost 7 bases, with 11 bases spanning the gap. The CDR3 region is CASSRRMHTQYF. CDR3 bases: TGTGCCAGCAGCCGAAGAATGCATACGCAGTATTTT.

The rearrangement joins TRBV27 to TRBJ1-2, with D perhaps matching TRBD1 (6 bases). This CDR3 is 14 amino acids long. Germline V gene lookup returns CDR1 MNHEY and CDR2 SMNVEV (reference sequence). Deletions cut 5 bases from V and 4 bases from J, with 14 bases between. CDR3 in amino acids: CASSLKWGLYGYTF. CDR3 DNA sequence: TGTGCCAGCAGTCTTAAATGGGGGCTCTATGGCTACACCTTC.

The sample holds one count of this clone. The rearrangement joins TRBV28 to TRBJ1-4; D uncertain. Germline CDR1 is MDHEN and CDR2 is SYDVKM. Trimming stripped 3 bases from V and 2 bases from J, with 7 bases between. The CDR3 length is 14 residues. The CDR3 DNA follows: TGTGCCAGCAGTTTTATTAACACTAATGAAAAACTGTTTTTT. This translates into CASSFINTNEKLFF.

The chain couples TRBV5-1 to TRBJ2-5, with D tentatively TRBD1 (6 bases). With 2 bases removed from V and 1 base from J, the gap between germline ends came to 15 bases. The germline gives CDR1 SGHRS, CDR2 YFSETQ. The CDR3 has 16 residues. This CDR3 is CASSFNRVSFQETQYF. The CDR3 bases are TGCGCCAGCAGCTTTAACAGGGTCTCTTTCCAAGAGACCCAGTACTTC. Full variable domain (rest looked up from reference TRBV5-1 and TRBJ2-5): KAGVTQTPRYLIKTRGQQVTLSCSPISGHRSVSWYQQTPGQGLQFLFEYFSETQRNKGNFPGRFSGRQFSNSRSEMNVSTLELGDSALYLCASSFNRVSFQETQYFGPGTRLLVL.

The sample holds a few counts of this clone. This rearrangement joins TRBV5-1 to TRBJ1-1; D is ambiguous. V was shortened by 3 bases and J by 2 bases, with 11 bases between the two germline ends. CDR1 is SGHRS, CDR2 YFSETQ, per germline. The CDR3 totals 14 residues. CDR3: CASSWATSNTEAFF. The DNA for the CDR3 is TGCGCCAGCAGCTGGGCGACAAGTAACACTGAAGCTTTCTTT.

The CDR3 here is CATSGDRAGIQETQYF. DNA of the CDR3: TGTGCCACCAGTGGCGACAGGGCCGGCATCCAAGAGACCCAGTACTTC. This chain uses TRBV24-1 with TRBJ2-5; TRBD1 agrees at 7 bases. CDR1 and CDR2 (germline): KGHDR, SFDVKD. CDR3 length: 16 amino acids. V gave up 5 bases and J gave up 1 base; unmatched junction bases: 9.

The chain has TRBV27 and TRBJ2-7; TRBD1 agrees at 7 bases. Looked up from germline, CDR1 is MNHEY and CDR2 is SMNVEV (reference sequence). This CDR3 contains 13 residues. The V segment lost 5 bases and the J segment 2 bases; nucleotides outside the gene matches: 3. The CDR3 is CASSRQGAYEQYV. DNA for the CDR3: TGTGCCAGCAGTCGACAGGGAGCCTACGAGCAGTACGTC.

The V call is TRBV10-1, the J call TRBJ2-3; D is possibly TRBD1 (6 bases). CDR1 and CDR2 (germline): WNHNN, SYGVQD (reference sequence). Trimming pared 4 bases from V and 2 bases from J, leaving 10 bases between. The CDR3 length is 14 residues. The CDR3: CASSVAGATDTQYF. DNA for the CDR3: TGCGCCAGCAGTGTGGCAGGGGCCACAGATACGCAGTATTTT.

The chain combines TRBV7-8 with TRBJ1-2; TRBD1 matches 8 bases. CDR3 length: 15 amino acids. Germline CDR1 and CDR2: SGHVS and FQNEAQ. V dropped 5 bases and J dropped 4; count of bases not matched to a gene: 9. The CDR3 is CASSIYRGGGYGYTF. DNA for the CDR3: TGTGCCAGCAGCATTTACAGGGGGGGAGGCTATGGCTACACCTTC.

The gene calls are TRBV5-6 and TRBJ2-7; D might be TRBD2 (6 bases). Per germline, CDR1 SGHDT and CDR2 YYEEEE. V was pared by 0 bases and J by 3 bases, with 19 bases between. The CDR3 runs to 17 residues. Written as DNA, the CDR3 is TGTGCCAGCAGCTTGGCCTGGATCGGGGGTTGGGACTACGAGCAGTACGTC. Its protein product is CASSLAWIGGWDYEQYV.